The TCR beta chain described here comes from a study of T cell repertoires in cytomegalovirus infection. As for this clonotype: A much larger clonotype is one base distant, so this may be a read error.

Trimming took off 7 bases at V and 0 bases at J, with 10 bases between the two ends. CDR3 length: 13 residues. The germline gives CDR1 MNHEY, CDR2 SVGEGT. TCRdb reprocessed the reads via MiXCR and lists one record per CDR3 protein. The data show approximately 140,000 distinct CDR3 sequences, roughly 8.2% seen once. The sample taken for sequencing was PBMCs. The chain joins TRBV6-2 or TRBV6-3 to TRBJ2-7; tentative D call: TRBD1 (5 bases). This TCR derives from a human donor in good health (CMV status not recorded). Some clones in this sample may be carry-over from other donors' samples. The CDR3 loop reads CASKRQCSYEQYF. Written as DNA, the CDR3 is TGTGCCAGCAAACGACAGTGCTCCTACGAGCAGTACTTC.